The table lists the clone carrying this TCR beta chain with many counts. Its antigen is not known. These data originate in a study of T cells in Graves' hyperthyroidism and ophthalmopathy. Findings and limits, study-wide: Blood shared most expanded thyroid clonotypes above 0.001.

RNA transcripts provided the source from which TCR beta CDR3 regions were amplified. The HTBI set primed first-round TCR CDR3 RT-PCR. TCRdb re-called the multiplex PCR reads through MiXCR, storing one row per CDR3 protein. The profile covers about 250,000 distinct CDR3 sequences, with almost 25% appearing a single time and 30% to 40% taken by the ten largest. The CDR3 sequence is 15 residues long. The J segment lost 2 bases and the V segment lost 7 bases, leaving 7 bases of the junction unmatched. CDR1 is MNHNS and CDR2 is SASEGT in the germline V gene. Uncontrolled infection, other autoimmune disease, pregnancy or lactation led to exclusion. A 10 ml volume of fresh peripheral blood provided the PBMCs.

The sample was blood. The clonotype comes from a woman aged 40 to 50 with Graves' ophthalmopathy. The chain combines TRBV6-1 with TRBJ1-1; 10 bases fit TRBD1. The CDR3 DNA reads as TGTGCCAGCATCAGCGGACAGGGGGATAACACTGAAGCTTTCTTT. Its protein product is CASISGQGDNTEAFF.